The rows below give T cell receptor beta chains drawn from one sample of a study of healthy donors' naive CD4 and CD8 T cells. TCRdb re-called the reads with MiXCR, one entry per CDR3 protein. The table shows 200,000 or so distinct CDR3 sequences, with nearly 75% occurring only once. The specimen sequenced was naive CD4+ and CD8+ T cells sorted from blood, pooled from several donors. Receptor source: a pool of human donors in good health; the sample pools cells from several healthy donors. The CDR3 runs from the conserved cysteine through the conserved F or W. The D gene is left open where the match is weak. Rows may omit the clone size; those that give it use once, few, many or a size class.

NA,TRBV29-1,TRBJ2-3,TRBD2,CSPVAGLSTDTQYF,TGCAGCCCGGTAGCGGGCCTTAGCACAGATACGCAGTATTTT
NA,TRBV18,TRBJ1-1,NA,CASSPPAGRTEAFF,TGTGCCAGCTCACCACCGGCAGGGAGGACTGAAGCTTTCTTT
NA,TRBV19,TRBJ1-1,NA,CASSSTEAFF,TGTGCCAGTAGTAGCACTGAAGCTTTCTTT
few,TRBV29-1,TRBJ2-7,NA,CSVEVGGQYF,TGCAGCGTTGAAGTGGGGGGTCAGTACTTC
few,TRBV6-2/TRBV6-3,TRBJ1-5,NA,CASSYPPGSNQPQHF,TGTGCCAGCAGCTACCCTCCGGGGTCCAATCAGCCCCAGCATTTT
few,TRBV15,TRBJ2-7,TRBD1,CATSRGQGASEQYF,TGTGCCACCAGCAGAGGTCAGGGGGCAAGCGAGCAGTACTTC
NA,TRBV5-5,TRBJ2-7,TRBD2,CASSLLPSGTEQYF,TGTGCCAGCAGCTTGTTGCCTAGCGGGACTGAGCAGTACTTC
NA,TRBV29-1,TRBJ2-1,TRBD1,CSSRDRGFHNEQFF,TGCAGCTCCCGGGACAGGGGGTTCCACAATGAGCAGTTCTTC
NA,TRBV19,TRBJ2-7,TRBD1,CASSDRGSYEQYF,TGTGCCAGTAGTGACAGGGGTTCCTACGAGCAGTACTTC
NA,TRBV5-1,TRBJ2-1,TRBD1,CASSLRDRAVYNEQFF,TGCGCCAGCAGCTTGCGGGACAGGGCAGTCTACAATGAGCAGTTCTTC
NA,TRBV6-5,TRBJ2-4,NA,CASSYSGTAKNIQYF,TGTGCCAGCAGTTACTCGGGGACAGCCAAAAACATTCAGTACTTC
NA,TRBV7-8,TRBJ2-3,NA,CASSPYQGPATDTQYF,TGTGCCAGCAGCCCATACCAGGGACCAGCCACAGATACGCAGTATTTT
NA,TRBV6-6,TRBJ2-1,NA,CASSRFGAAYNEQFF,TGTGCCAGCAGCCGTTTCGGGGCGGCCTACAATGAGCAGTTCTTC
NA,TRBV6-4,TRBJ1-6,NA,CASSEKGENSPLHF,TGTGCCAGCAGTGAAAAGGGGGAGAATTCACCCCTCCACTTT
NA,TRBV19,TRBJ2-3,TRBD2,CASSPVLAGADTQYF,TGTGCCAGTAGTCCTGTGCTAGCGGGGGCTGATACGCAGTATTTT
NA,TRBV19,TRBJ2-1,NA,CASSIGAVNEQFF,TGTGCCAGTAGTATAGGGGCAGTCAATGAGCAGTTCTTC
NA,TRBV30,TRBJ1-2,NA,CAWSQIAYGYTF,TGTGCCTGGAGCCAGATTGCCTATGGCTACACCTTC
NA,TRBV20-1,TRBJ2-1,TRBD2,CSASGTSGGVSYNEQFF,TGCAGTGCTTCCGGGACTAGCGGGGGGGTCTCCTACAATGAGCAGTTCTTC
few,TRBV29-1,TRBJ2-1,NA,CSVEGGSYNEQFF,TGCAGCGTTGAGGGGGGCTCCTACAATGAGCAGTTCTTC
NA,TRBV19,TRBJ1-1,NA,CASSGRQTRTNTEAFF,TGTGCCAGTAGTGGGCGACAGACGAGAACGAACACTGAAGCTTTCTTT
few,TRBV6-6,TRBJ2-1,NA,CASSQARNEQFF,TGTGCCAGCAGTCAAGCTAGGAATGAGCAGTTCTTC
few,TRBV6-5,TRBJ2-5,NA,CASSPAGETQYF,TGTGCCAGCAGTCCGGCGGGTGAGACCCAGTACTTC
NA,TRBV5-4,TRBJ1-6,NA,CASSFYREGSPLHF,TGTGCCAGCAGCTTCTACAGGGAAGGATCACCCCTCCACTTT
NA,TRBV5-1,TRBJ1-6,NA,CASRTEGWNSPLHF,TGTGCCAGTCGAACGGAGGGCTGGAATTCACCCCTCCACTTT
NA,TRBV5-1,TRBJ2-1,NA,CASSGEYEQFF,TGCGCCAGCAGTGGGGAGTATGAGCAGTTCTTC
NA,TRBV29-1,TRBJ1-1,TRBD1,CSVEVVTGAGYTEAFF,TGCAGCGTTGAAGTTGTGACAGGGGCTGGGTACACTGAAGCTTTCTTT
NA,TRBV7-9,TRBJ2-3,NA,CASSLGMRRTSTDTQYF,TGTGCCAGCAGCTTAGGTATGCGCCGGACTAGCACAGATACGCAGTATTTT
NA,TRBV29-1,TRBJ2-3,TRBD2,CSASVGGPGQYF,TGCAGCGCTTCCGTGGGAGGGCCTGGTCAGTATTTT